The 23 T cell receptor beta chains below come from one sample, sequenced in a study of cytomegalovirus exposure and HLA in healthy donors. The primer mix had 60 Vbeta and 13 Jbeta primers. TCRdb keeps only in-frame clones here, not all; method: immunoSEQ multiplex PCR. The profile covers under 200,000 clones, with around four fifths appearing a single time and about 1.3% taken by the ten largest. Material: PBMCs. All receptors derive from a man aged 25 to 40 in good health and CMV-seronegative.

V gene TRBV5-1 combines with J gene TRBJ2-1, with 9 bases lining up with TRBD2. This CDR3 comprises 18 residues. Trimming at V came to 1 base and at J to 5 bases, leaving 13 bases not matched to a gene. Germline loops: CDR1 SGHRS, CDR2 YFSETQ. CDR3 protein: CASSLWLVVSSGNNEQFF. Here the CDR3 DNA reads TGCGCCAGCAGCTTGTGGCTCGTTGTGTCTAGCGGGAACAATGAGCAGTTCTTC.

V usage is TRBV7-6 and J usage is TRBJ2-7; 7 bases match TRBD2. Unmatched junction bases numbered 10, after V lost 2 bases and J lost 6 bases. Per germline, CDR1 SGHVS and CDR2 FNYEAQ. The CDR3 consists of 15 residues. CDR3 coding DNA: TGTGCCAGCAGCTTATCTGCGGGGGTAAACGGCGAGCAGTACTTC. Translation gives CASSLSAGVNGEQYF.

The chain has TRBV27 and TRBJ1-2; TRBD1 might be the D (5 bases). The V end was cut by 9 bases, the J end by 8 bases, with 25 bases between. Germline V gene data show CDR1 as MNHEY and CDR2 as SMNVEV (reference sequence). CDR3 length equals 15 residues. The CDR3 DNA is TGTGCCAGTGGCCCTCCGGGAGTCGGGGGTCGGGGCTACACCTTC. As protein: CASGPPGVGGRGYTF.

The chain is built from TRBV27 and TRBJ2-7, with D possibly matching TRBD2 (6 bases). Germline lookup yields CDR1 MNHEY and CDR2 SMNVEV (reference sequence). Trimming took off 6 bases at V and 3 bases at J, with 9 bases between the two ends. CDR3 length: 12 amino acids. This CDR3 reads CASSPGSYEQYF. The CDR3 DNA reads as TGTGCCAGCAGCCCCGGGAGCTACGAGCAGTACTTC.

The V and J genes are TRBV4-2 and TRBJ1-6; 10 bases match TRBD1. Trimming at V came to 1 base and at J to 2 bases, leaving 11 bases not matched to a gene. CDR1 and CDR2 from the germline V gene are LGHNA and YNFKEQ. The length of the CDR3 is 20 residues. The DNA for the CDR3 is TGTGCCAGCAGCCAAGTAGTTGGGACAGGGGAAGTCACCTATAATTCACCCCTCCACTTT. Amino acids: CASSQVVGTGEVTYNSPLHF.

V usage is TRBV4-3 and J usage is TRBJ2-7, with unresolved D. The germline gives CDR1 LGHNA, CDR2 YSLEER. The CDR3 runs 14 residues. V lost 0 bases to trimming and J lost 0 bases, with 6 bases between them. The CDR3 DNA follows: TGCGCCAGCAGCCAAGATATTCCCTCCTACGAGCAGTACTTC. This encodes CASSQDIPSYEQYF.

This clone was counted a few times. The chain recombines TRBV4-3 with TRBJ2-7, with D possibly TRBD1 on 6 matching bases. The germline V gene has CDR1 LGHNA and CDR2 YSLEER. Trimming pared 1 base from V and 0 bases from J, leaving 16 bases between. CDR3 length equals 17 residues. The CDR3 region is CASSQVRTEVFSYEQYF. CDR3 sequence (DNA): TGCGCCAGCAGCCAAGTGCGGACAGAAGTTTTCTCCTACGAGCAGTACTTC.

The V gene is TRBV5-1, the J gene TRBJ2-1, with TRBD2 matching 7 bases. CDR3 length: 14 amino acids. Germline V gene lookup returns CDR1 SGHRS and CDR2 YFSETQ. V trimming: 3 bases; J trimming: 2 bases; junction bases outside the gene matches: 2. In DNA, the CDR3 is TGCGCCAGCAGCTCTGGACTAGCCTACAATGAGCAGTTCTTC. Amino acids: CASSSGLAYNEQFF.

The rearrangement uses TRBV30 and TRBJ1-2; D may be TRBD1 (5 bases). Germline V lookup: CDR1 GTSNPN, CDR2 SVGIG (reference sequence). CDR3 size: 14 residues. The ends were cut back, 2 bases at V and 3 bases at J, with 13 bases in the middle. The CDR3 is CAWSPQGRYYGYTF. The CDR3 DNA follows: TGTGCCTGGAGTCCCCAGGGTAGATACTATGGCTACACCTTC.

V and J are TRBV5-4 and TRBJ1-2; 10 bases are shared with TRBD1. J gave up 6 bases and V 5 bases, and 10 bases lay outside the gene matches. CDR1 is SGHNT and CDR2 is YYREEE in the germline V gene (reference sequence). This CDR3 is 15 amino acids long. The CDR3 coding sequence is TGTGCCAGCAGGGACGGGGGGGACAGGGGACATGGCTACACCTTC. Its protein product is CASRDGGDRGHGYTF.

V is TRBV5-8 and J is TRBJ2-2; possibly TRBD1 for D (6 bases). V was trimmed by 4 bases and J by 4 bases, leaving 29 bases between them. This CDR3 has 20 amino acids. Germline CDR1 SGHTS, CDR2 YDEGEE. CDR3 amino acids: CASSQTHTHAGARGTGELFF. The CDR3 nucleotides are TGTGCCAGCAGCCAGACTCACACACATGCAGGGGCCCGAGGCACCGGGGAGCTGTTTTTT.

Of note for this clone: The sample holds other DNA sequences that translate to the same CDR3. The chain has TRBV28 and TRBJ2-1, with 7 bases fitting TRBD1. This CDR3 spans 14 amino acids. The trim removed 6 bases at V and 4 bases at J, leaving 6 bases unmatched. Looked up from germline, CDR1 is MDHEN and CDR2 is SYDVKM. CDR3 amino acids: CASRSPGGYNEQFF. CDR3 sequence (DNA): TGTGCCAGCAGATCCCCAGGGGGTTACAATGAGCAGTTCTTC. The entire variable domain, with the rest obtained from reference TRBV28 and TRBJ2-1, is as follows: DVKVTQSSRYLVKRTGEKVFLECVQDMDHENMFWYRQDPGLGLRLIYFSYDVKMKEKGDIPEGYSVSREKKERFSLILESASTNQTSMYLCASRSPGGYNEQFFGPGTRLTVL.

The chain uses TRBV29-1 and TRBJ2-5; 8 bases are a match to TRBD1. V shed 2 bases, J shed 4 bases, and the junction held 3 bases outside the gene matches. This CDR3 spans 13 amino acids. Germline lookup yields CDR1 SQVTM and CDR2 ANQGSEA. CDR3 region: CSVEQGAGETQYF. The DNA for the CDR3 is TGCAGCGTTGAACAGGGGGCGGGAGAGACCCAGTACTTC.

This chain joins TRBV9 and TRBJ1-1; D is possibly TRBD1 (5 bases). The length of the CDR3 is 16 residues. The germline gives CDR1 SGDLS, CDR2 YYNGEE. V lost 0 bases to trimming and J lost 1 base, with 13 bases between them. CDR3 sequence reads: CASSVASGRANTEAFF. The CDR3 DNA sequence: TGTGCCAGCAGCGTAGCTAGTGGCAGGGCGAACACTGAAGCTTTCTTT.

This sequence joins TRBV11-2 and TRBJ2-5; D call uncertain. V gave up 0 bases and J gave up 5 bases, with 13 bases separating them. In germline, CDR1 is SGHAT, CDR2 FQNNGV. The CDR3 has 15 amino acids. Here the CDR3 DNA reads TGTGCCAGCAGCTTAGAGGCAGGCCCTCGGGAGACCCAGTACTTC. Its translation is CASSLEAGPRETQYF.

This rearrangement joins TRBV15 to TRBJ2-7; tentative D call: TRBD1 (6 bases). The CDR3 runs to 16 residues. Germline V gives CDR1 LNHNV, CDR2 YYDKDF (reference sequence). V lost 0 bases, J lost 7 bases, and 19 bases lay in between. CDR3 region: CATSREVGTRPVEQYF. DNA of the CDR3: TGTGCCACCAGCAGAGAGGTCGGGACACGACCTGTGGAGCAGTACTTC.

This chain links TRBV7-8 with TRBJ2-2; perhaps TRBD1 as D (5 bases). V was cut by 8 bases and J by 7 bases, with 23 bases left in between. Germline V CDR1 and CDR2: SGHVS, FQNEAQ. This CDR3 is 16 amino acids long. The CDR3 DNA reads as TGTGCCAGCGACCCTCGGGCAGGGAATCTAGGCGGGGAGCTGTTTTTT. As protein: CASDPRAGNLGGELFF.

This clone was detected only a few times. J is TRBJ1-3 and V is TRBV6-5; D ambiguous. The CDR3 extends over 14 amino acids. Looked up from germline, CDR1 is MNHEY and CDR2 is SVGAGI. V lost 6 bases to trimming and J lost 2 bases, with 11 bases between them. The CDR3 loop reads CASRPNSAGNTIYF. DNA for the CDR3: TGTGCCAGCAGGCCCAATTCGGCTGGAAACACCATATATTTT.

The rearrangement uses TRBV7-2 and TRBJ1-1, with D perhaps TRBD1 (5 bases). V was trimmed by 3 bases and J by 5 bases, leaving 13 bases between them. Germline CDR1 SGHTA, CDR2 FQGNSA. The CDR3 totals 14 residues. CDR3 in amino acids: CASSLVVRETEAFF. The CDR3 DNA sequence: TGTGCCAGCAGCTTGGTGGTCAGGGAAACTGAAGCTTTCTTT.

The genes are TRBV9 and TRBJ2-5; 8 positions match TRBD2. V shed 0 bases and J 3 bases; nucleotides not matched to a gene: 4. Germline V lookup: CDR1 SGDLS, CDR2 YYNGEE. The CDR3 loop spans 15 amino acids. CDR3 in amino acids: CASSVVGTSKETQYF. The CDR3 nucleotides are TGTGCCAGCAGCGTAGTGGGGACTAGTAAAGAGACCCAGTACTTC.

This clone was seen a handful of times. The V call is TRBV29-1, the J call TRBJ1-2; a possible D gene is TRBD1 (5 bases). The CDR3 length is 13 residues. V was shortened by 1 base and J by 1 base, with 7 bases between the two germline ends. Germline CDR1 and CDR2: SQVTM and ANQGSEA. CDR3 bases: TGCAGCGTTGAAGGGGGGGATAACTATGGCTACACCTTC. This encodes CSVEGGDNYGYTF.

CDR3 sequence (DNA): TGTGCAAGTCGCTTAGCGGGGGGGCAGAGCTATGGCTACACCTTC. Translating it yields CASRLAGGQSYGYTF. The gene calls are TRBV12-2 and TRBJ1-2. TRBV12-2 is a pseudogene. CDR3 size: 15 residues.

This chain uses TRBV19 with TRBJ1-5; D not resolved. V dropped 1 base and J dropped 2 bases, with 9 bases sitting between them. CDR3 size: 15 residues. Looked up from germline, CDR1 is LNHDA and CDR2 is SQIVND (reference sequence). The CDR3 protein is CASSIGQAGNQPQHF. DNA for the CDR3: TGTGCCAGTAGTATAGGTCAGGCCGGCAATCAGCCCCAGCATTTT.